Listed here are 8 T cell receptor beta chains from one sample, sequenced in a study of T cells in Graves' hyperthyroidism and ophthalmopathy. There were TCR beta CDR3 regions amplified from RNA transcripts. A set of HTBI primers served as the primers for a first-round RT-PCR of the TCR CDR3. Using its own MiXCR run on the multiplex PCR reads, TCRdb lists one record per CDR3 protein. Of more than 300,000 distinct CDR3 sequences in the sample, about a fifth were seen once. Source material: blood. Receptors were obtained from a man younger than 35 with Graves' ophthalmopathy.

This clonotype was seen ten or more times. The gene calls are TRBV3-1 and TRBJ2-5, with a possible D match to TRBD2 (6 bases). The CDR3 totals 16 residues. Per germline, CDR1 LGHDT and CDR2 YNNKEL (reference sequence). Trimming removed 6 bases from V and 1 base from J, with 18 bases in between. CDR3 DNA: TGTGCCAGCAGTCCTACGCGGGGCGGCGGCCAAGAGACCCAGTACTTC. This encodes CASSPTRGGGQETQYF.

In this sample, this clonotype turned up a few times. The chain combines TRBV28 with TRBJ1-1; D gene ambiguous. Between the trimmed V and J ends, which lost 5 bases and 5 bases, there was a span of 15 bases. The CDR3 is 14 residues long. The V gene's germline CDR1 is MDHEN and CDR2 SYDVKM. CDR3 loop: CASSPPGFLTEAFF. CDR3 DNA sequence: TGTGCCAGCAGTCCCCCGGGCTTTCTAACTGAAGCTTTCTTT.

The chain recombines TRBV19 with TRBJ1-1; the D gene is possibly TRBD1 (6 bases). The CDR3 is 15 residues long. V lost 5 bases to trimming and J lost 1 base, with 14 bases between them. Germline V gene lookup returns CDR1 LNHDA and CDR2 SQIVND (reference sequence). The CDR3 region has the DNA TGTGCCAGTAGTCCCCCGGGACATCCGAACACTGAAGCTTTCTTT. Amino acids: CASSPPGHPNTEAFF.

This clonotype has a handful of counts. The chain combines TRBV25-1 with TRBJ2-5, with a weak D call TRBD1 (6 bases). The CDR3 runs 14 residues. Germline V gene lookup returns CDR1 MGHDK and CDR2 SYGVNS. Trimming pared 3 bases from V and 2 bases from J, leaving 10 bases between. CDR3 sequence: CASSEYREQETQYF. The DNA of the CDR3 is TGTGCCAGCAGTGAGTACAGGGAGCAAGAGACCCAGTACTTC.

This clonotype was picked up many times. The V and J genes are TRBV5-1 and TRBJ2-7; 9 bases are a match to TRBD1. From germline, CDR1 is SGHRS and CDR2 YFSETQ. Unmatched junction bases numbered 15, after V lost 3 bases and J lost 5 bases. The CDR3 extends over 17 amino acids. The CDR3 loop reads CASSSRAGTGLNNEQYF. DNA for the CDR3: TGCGCCAGCAGCTCCCGCGCCGGGACAGGGCTGAACAACGAGCAGTACTTC.

This clonotype was counted many times. This chain joins TRBV2 and TRBJ1-5; 11 nucleotides line up with TRBD1. CDR1 is SNHLY, CDR2 FYNNEI, per germline. The ends lost 6 bases at V and 5 bases at J; junction bases unmatched: 6. This CDR3 has 15 residues. The CDR3, as DNA: TGTGCCAGCAGACGTGGACAGGGGGCAGATCAGCCCCAGCATTTT. This encodes CASRRGQGADQPQHF.

The table lists this clonotype with many counts. V gene TRBV28 combines with J gene TRBJ1-2; tentatively, D is TRBD1 (6 bases). Germline values: CDR1 MDHEN, CDR2 SYDVKM. The length of the CDR3 is 14 residues. The V end was cut by 3 bases, the J end by 3 bases, with 11 bases between. The CDR3 sequence: CASSFRGHDYGYTF. The CDR3 DNA is TGTGCCAGCAGTTTCCGGGGGCACGACTATGGCTACACCTTC.

The chain joins TRBV18 to TRBJ2-3; D might be TRBD2 (5 bases). Germline V gene lookup returns CDR1 KGHSH and CDR2 LQKENI. The V and J ends lost 4 bases and 3 bases respectively, with 11 bases between them. The CDR3 is 14 residues long. The CDR3 here is CASSRKRATDTQYF. In nucleotides, the CDR3 is TGTGCCAGCTCACGAAAGAGGGCAACAGATACGCAGTATTTT.